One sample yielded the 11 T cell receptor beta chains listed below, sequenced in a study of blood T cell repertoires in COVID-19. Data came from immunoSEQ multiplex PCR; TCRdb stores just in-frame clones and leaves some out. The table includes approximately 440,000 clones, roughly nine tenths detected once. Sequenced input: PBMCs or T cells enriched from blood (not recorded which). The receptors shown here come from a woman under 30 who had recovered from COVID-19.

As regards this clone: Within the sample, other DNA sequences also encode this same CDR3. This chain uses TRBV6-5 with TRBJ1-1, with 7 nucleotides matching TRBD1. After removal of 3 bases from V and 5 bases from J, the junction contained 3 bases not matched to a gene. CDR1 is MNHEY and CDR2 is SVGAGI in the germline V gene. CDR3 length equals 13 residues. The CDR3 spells CASSYSQGTEAFF. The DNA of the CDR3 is TGTGCCAGCAGTTATTCACAGGGGACTGAAGCTTTCTTT.

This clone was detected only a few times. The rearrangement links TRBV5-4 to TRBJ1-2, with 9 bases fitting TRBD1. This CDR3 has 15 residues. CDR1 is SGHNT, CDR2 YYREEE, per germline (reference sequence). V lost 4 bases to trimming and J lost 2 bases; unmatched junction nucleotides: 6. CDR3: CASSLPGQGNYGYTF. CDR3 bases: TGTGCCAGCAGCCTCCCGGGACAGGGCAACTATGGCTACACCTTC.

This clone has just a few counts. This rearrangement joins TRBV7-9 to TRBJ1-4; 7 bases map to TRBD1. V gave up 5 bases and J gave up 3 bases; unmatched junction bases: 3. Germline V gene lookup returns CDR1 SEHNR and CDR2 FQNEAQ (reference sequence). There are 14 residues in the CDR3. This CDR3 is CASSPGQANEKLFF. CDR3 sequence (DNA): TGTGCCAGCAGCCCAGGACAGGCTAATGAAAAACTGTTTTTT.

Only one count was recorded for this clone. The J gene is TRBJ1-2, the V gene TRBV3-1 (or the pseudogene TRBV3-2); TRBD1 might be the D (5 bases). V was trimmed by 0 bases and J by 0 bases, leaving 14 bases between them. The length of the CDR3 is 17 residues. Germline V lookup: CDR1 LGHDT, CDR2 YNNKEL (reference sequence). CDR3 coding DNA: TGTGCCAGCAGCCAAGAGTCGGCAGGGATCACTAACTATGGCTACACCTTC. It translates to CASSQESAGITNYGYTF.

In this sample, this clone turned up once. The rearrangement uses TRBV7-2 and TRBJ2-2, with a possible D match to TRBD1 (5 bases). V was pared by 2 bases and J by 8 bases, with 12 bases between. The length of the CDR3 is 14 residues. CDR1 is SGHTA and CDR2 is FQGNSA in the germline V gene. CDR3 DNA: TGTGCCAGCAGCTTACGCAGGGCTTCGGGGGAGCTGTTTTTT. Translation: CASSLRRASGELFF.

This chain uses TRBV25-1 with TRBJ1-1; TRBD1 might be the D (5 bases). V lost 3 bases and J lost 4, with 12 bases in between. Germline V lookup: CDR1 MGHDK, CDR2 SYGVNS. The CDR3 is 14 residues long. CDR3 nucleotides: TGTGCCAGCAGTGATCTTCGGGGGACCACTGAAGCTTTCTTT. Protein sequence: CASSDLRGTTEAFF.

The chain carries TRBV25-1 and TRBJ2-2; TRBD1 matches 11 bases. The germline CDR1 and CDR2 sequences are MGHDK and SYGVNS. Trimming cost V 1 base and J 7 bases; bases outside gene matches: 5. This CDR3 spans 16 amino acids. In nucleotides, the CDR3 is TGTGCCAGCAGTGAATTTGGACAGGGGGCTATCGGGGAGCTGTTTTTT. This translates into CASSEFGQGAIGELFF.

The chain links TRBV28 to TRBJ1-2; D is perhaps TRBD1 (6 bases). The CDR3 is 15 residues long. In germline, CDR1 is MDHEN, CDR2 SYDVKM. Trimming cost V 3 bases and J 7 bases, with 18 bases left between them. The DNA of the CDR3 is TGTGCCAGCAGTTTGAGGGGACAAGTCCTGAGTGGCTACACCTTC. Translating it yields CASSLRGQVLSGYTF.

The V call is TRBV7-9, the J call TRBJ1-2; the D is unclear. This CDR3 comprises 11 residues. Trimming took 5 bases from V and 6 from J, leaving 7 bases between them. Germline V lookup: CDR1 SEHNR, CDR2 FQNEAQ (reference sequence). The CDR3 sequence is CASSPLDGYTF. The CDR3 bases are TGTGCCAGCAGCCCCCTCGATGGCTACACCTTC.

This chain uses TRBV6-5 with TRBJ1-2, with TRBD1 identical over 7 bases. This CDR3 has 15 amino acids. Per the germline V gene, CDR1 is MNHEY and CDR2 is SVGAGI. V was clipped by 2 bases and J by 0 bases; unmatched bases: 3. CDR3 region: CASSYRDSANYGYTF. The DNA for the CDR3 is TGTGCCAGCAGTTACAGGGACAGCGCTAACTATGGCTACACCTTC.

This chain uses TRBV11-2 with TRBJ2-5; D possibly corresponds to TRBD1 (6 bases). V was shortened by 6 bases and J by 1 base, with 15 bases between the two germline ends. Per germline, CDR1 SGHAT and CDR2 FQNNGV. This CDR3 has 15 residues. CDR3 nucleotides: TGTGCCAGCAGTTTCCGGACAGCTCTCCAAGAGACCCAGTACTTC. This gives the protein CASSFRTALQETQYF.